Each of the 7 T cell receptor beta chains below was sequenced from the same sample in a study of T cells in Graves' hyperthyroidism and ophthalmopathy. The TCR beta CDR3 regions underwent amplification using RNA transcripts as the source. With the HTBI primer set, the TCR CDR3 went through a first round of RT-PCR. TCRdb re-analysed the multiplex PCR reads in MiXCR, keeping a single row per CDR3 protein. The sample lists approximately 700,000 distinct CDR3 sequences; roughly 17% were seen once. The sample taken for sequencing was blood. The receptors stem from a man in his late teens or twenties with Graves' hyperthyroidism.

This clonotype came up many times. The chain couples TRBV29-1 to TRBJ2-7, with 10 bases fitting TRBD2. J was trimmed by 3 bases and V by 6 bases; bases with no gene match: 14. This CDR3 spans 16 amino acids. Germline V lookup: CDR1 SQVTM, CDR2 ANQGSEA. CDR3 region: CSVNTPSSGSRYEQYF. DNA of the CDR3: TGCAGCGTAAATACCCCCTCTAGCGGGAGCCGCTACGAGCAGTACTTC.

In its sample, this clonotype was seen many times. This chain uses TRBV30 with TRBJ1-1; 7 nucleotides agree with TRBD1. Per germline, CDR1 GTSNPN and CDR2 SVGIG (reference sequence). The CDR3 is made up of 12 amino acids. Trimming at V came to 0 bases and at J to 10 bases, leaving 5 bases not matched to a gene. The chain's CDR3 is CAWSVRDRRAFF. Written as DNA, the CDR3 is TGTGCCTGGAGTGTAAGGGACAGAAGAGCTTTCTTT.

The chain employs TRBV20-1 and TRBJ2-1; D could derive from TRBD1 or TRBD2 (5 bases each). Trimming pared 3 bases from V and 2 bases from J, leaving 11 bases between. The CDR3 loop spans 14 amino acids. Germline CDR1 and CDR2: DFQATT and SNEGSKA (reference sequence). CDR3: CSARGRGAYNEQFF. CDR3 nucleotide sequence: TGCAGTGCTAGGGGTAGGGGAGCCTACAATGAGCAGTTCTTC.

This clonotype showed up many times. CDR3 nucleotide sequence: TGTGCCTGGAGTGTAGGCACCGCGAACACCGGGGAGCTGTTTTTT. Amino acids: CAWSVGTANTGELFF. The V and J genes are TRBV30 and TRBJ2-2; D is ambiguous. Germline values: CDR1 GTSNPN, CDR2 SVGIG (reference sequence). The CDR3 covers 15 residues. V was trimmed by 0 bases and J by 0 bases, leaving 8 bases between them.

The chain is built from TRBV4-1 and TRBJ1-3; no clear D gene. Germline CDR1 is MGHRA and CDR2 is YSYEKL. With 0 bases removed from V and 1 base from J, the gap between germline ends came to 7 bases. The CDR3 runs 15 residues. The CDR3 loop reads CASSQDIHSGNTIYF. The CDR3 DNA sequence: TGCGCCAGCAGCCAAGATATACATTCTGGAAACACCATATATTTT.

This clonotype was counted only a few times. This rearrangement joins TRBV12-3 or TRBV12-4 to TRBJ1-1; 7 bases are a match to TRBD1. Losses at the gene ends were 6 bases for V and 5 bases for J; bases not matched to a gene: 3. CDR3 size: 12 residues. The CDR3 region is CASRRQGTEAFF. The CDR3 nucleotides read TGTGCCAGCAGACGACAGGGAACTGAAGCTTTCTTT.

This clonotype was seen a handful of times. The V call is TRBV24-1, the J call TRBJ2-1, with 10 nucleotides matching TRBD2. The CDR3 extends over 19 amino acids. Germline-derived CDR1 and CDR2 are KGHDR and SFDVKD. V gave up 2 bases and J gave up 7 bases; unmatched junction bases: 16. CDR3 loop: CATSDSRVWSGRAGNEQFF. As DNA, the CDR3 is TGTGCCACCAGTGATTCTAGAGTTTGGAGCGGGAGGGCGGGGAATGAGCAGTTCTTC.